A selection of T cell receptor beta chains follows, all from one sample in a study of T cell changes during pregnancy in multiple sclerosis. The data were produced by immunoSEQ multiplex PCR, yet TCRdb's version contains in-frame clones alone and is incomplete. The sample lists tens of thousands of clones; 94% were seen once. Sequenced here: CD4+ T cells from peripheral blood mononuclear cells, sampled in the first trimester of pregnancy. The receptors were sampled from a female donor with multiple sclerosis, enrolled in a pregnancy study. Each CDR3 is given with its conserved first and last residue. The D gene is left open where the match is weak. Expanded clones get a size class; other rows say once, few or many, or leave the size out.

d_call	j_call	clone_size	v_call	cdr3_aa	cdr3_nt
-	TRBJ1-2	-	TRBV30	CAWRWAGVYGYTF	TGTGCCTGGAGATGGGCAGGGGTATATGGCTACACCTTC
-	TRBJ2-6	-	TRBV18	CASSPPGDSGANVLTF	TGTGCCAGCTCACCACCGGGGGACTCGGGGGCCAACGTCCTGACTTTC
TRBD1	TRBJ2-7	-	TRBV6-5	CASRPTGHYEQYF	TGTGCCAGCAGACCGACAGGGCACTACGAGCAGTACTTC
TRBD1	TRBJ1-6	-	TRBV7-9	CASGIGQGWSPLHF	TGTGCCAGCGGAATAGGACAGGGTTGGTCACCCCTCCACTTT
TRBD1	TRBJ1-6	-	TRBV27	CASSPTMDRLSSYNSPLHF	TGTGCCAGCAGTCCCACCATGGACAGGTTGAGCTCCTATAATTCACCCCTCCACTTT
-	TRBJ2-1	-	TRBV14	CASSHRRGSESPNEQFF	TGTGCCAGCAGCCACCGACGGGGATCCGAAAGTCCCAATGAGCAGTTCTTC
-	TRBJ2-7	-	TRBV5-1	CASSRDSYEQYF	TGCGCCAGCAGCCGGGACTCCTACGAGCAGTACTTC
-	TRBJ1-1	once	TRBV29-1	CSVDLRGGVTEAFF	TGCAGCGTTGACCTACGGGGGGGGGTTACTGAAGCTTTCTTT
-	TRBJ1-1	-	TRBV11-1	CASSSRQSTEAFF	TGTGCCAGCAGCTCCCGACAGAGCACTGAAGCTTTCTTT
TRBD1	TRBJ1-6	-	TRBV28	CAIGTGVSPLHF	TGTGCCATCGGGACAGGGGTTTCACCCCTCCACTTT
TRBD2	TRBJ2-3	-	TRBV15	CATSSRDYTDTQYF	TGTGCCACCAGCAGTCGGGACTACACAGATACGCAGTATTTT
-	TRBJ1-3	-	TRBV11-1	CASSFGLSGNTIYF	TGTGCCAGCAGCTTCGGTCTCTCTGGAAACACCATATATTTT
-	TRBJ1-3	-	TRBV15	CATSRDRVGNTIYF	TGTGCCACCAGCAGAGATCGGGTGGGAAACACCATATATTTT
TRBD1	TRBJ1-2	-	TRBV6-4	CASSMTGQGGYTF	TGTGCCAGCAGTATGACAGGGCAGGGAGGCTACACCTTC
TRBD2	TRBJ2-7	-	TRBV2	CASSGAGREGYEQYF	TGTGCCAGCAGTGGGGCGGGCAGGGAGGGGTACGAGCAGTACTTC
TRBD2	TRBJ2-5	-	TRBV15	CATRMVSGVWGQETQYF	TGTGCCACCCGGATGGTGAGCGGGGTCTGGGGCCAAGAGACCCAGTACTTC
-	TRBJ2-1	-	TRBV27	CASRPRQTREFF	TGTGCCAGCAGGCCGAGACAGACTAGAGAGTTCTTC
TRBD2	TRBJ2-3	-	TRBV2	CASSGASGGTDTQYF	TGTGCCAGCAGTGGTGCGAGCGGGGGCACAGATACGCAGTATTTT
TRBD1	TRBJ1-2	-	TRBV5-6	CASSRDRSYTF	TGTGCCAGCTCCCGGGACAGAAGCTACACCTTC
-	TRBJ2-5	-	TRBV5-1	CASSLGPGNQETQYF	TGCGCCAGCAGCTTGGGGCCGGGGAACCAAGAGACCCAGTACTTC
TRBD1	TRBJ1-2	-	TRBV4-1	CASSQDYRGQGGQEGYTF	TGCGCCAGCAGCCAAGACTATCGGGGACAGGGGGGTCAAGAAGGCTACACCTTC
-	TRBJ1-5	-	TRBV10-3	CAISESRDQPQHF	TGTGCCATCAGTGAGTCGAGGGATCAGCCCCAGCATTTT
-	TRBJ2-7	-	TRBV2	CASNEGTILSYEQYF	TGTGCCAGCAATGAAGGTACCATCCTATCCTACGAGCAGTACTTC
-	TRBJ1-5	-	TRBV7-8	CASSLARAGQPQHF	TGTGCCAGCAGCCTGGCCAGGGCGGGACAGCCCCAGCATTTT
-	TRBJ1-3	-	TRBV25-1	CASSFSGDPAGNTIYF	TGTGCCAGCAGTTTCTCAGGGGATCCTGCCGGAAACACCATATATTTT
TRBD1	TRBJ2-7	-	TRBV10-3	CAIKDRGHGYEQYF	TGTGCCATCAAAGACAGGGGGCACGGATACGAGCAGTACTTC
-	TRBJ1-2	-	TRBV7-3	CASSLTGGDGYTF	TGTGCCAGCAGCTTAACGGGGGGAGACGGCTACACCTTC
-	TRBJ1-5	few	TRBV5-8	CASSFRGGGNQPQHF	TGTGCCAGCAGCTTTCGGGGAGGAGGCAATCAGCCCCAGCATTTT
TRBD2	TRBJ2-3	-	TRBV6-5	CASSFRASGAADTQYF	TGTGCCAGCAGTTTCCGTGCTAGCGGGGCGGCAGATACGCAGTATTTT
TRBD2	TRBJ2-7	-	TRBV14	CASSLTSGGVNYEQYF	TGTGCCAGCAGCCTGACTAGCGGGGGGGTAAACTACGAGCAGTACTTC
-	TRBJ2-5	-	TRBV6-1	CASSELDSRQETQYF	TGTGCCAGCAGTGAACTTGACTCGCGCCAAGAGACCCAGTACTTC
TRBD2	TRBJ2-1	-	TRBV7-2	CASSLGDYDFINEQFF	TGTGCCAGCAGCTTAGGGGACTACGATTTTATCAATGAGCAGTTCTTC
-	TRBJ1-2	-	TRBV19	CASSIAGSDYTF	TGTGCCAGTAGTATAGCAGGGTCAGACTACACCTTC
TRBD1	TRBJ2-7	once	TRBV5-8	CASSFDRGYEQYF	TGTGCCAGCAGCTTTGACAGGGGCTACGAGCAGTACTTC
TRBD1	TRBJ1-3	-	TRBV7-8	CASSPRRGQGAGGNTIYF	TGTGCCAGCAGCCCTCGCCGAGGACAGGGGGCAGGAGGAAACACCATATATTTT
-	TRBJ2-7	-	TRBV21-1	CASGINRDKEYHEQYF	TGTGCCAGCGGAATAAACCGGGACAAAGAGTACCACGAGCAGTACTTC
TRBD2	TRBJ2-1	-	TRBV11-3	CASSSLPTSGGRNEQFF	TGTGCCAGCAGCTCCCTACCGACTAGCGGGGGTAGAAATGAGCAGTTCTTC
TRBD2	TRBJ2-7	-	TRBV30	CAWKSPPGLAPGEQYF	TGTGCCTGGAAATCCCCCCCCGGACTAGCGCCGGGGGAGCAGTACTTC
TRBD1	TRBJ1-2	-	TRBV7-2	CASRAGQGYGYTF	TGTGCCAGCAGGGCGGGACAGGGCTATGGCTACACCTTC
-	TRBJ1-2	-	TRBV25-1	CASSAGGRGGYTF	TGTGCCAGCAGTGCGGGGGGGAGAGGTGGCTACACCTTC
TRBD2	TRBJ2-3	-	TRBV19	CASSTLAGGGDTQYF	TGTGCCAGTAGTACCCTAGCGGGGGGCGGGGATACGCAGTATTTT
TRBD1	TRBJ1-3	-	TRBV6-1	CASSDRTGWGNTIYF	TGTGCCAGCAGTGACCGGACAGGGTGGGGAAACACCATATATTTT
TRBD2	TRBJ2-1	-	TRBV6-1	CASRRSGTSYNEQFF	TGTGCCAGCAGGAGGAGCGGGACCTCCTACAATGAGCAGTTCTTC
-	TRBJ1-1	-	TRBV11-1	CASSRGGTEAFF	TGTGCCAGCAGCCGGGGGGGGACTGAAGCTTTCTTT
-	TRBJ2-7	-	TRBV19	CASSLQGSSYEQYF	TGTGCCAGTAGTCTACAGGGATCCTCCTACGAGCAGTACTTC
-	TRBJ2-3	-	TRBV13	CASSATGSHTQYF	TGTGCCAGCAGCGCCACAGGGTCCCATACGCAGTATTTT
TRBD1	TRBJ1-3	-	TRBV7-2	CASSLRDRGLGNTIYF	TGTGCCAGCAGCTTACGGGACAGGGGGCTTGGAAACACCATATATTTT
-	TRBJ1-3	-	TRBV27	CASRTAGNTIYF	TGTGCCAGCCGGACAGCTGGAAACACCATATATTTT
TRBD1	TRBJ2-3	-	TRBV5-6	CVEGRQGQRSDTQYF	TGTGTCGAAGGACGACAGGGGCAACGGTCAGATACGCAGTATTTT
TRBD1	TRBJ1-2	-	TRBV5-1	CASSEIPKQGANGYTF	TGCGCCAGCAGCGAGATCCCTAAACAGGGGGCAAACGGCTACACCTTC
-	TRBJ2-1	-	TRBV2	CASSGTDAYNEQFF	TGTGCCAGCAGTGGGACAGATGCCTACAATGAGCAGTTCTTC
-	TRBJ1-2	-	TRBV5-1	CASSPITGPMSYGYTF	TGCGCCAGCAGCCCAATAACAGGGCCGATGAGCTATGGCTACACCTTC
-	TRBJ1-3	few	TRBV5-1	CASSFGASSGNTIYF	TGCGCCAGCAGCTTCGGAGCTTCCTCTGGAAACACCATATATTTT
TRBD2	TRBJ2-7	-	TRBV18	CASSPYGTSGGYEQYF	TGTGCCAGCTCACCGTACGGGACTAGCGGGGGATACGAGCAGTACTTC